This record concerns one T cell receptor beta chain sequence. Its antigen is currently unknown. This entry belongs to a study of human T cells and chemical hapten exposure. TCRdb called the RACE reads again in MiXCR, with one record for every CDR3 protein. This sample carries over 300,000 distinct CDR3 sequences, about 5.1% of them seen once, and the ten largest clones take 2% to 3%. Whole-study findings and limits: Patch test score showed a positive correlation with PT1 expanded TCR counts.

Indicated time point: pre-sensitization, week 0. Treatment in this sample: therapeutic diphenylcyclopropenone sensitization with weekly scalp DPC. The V and J ends lost 5 bases and 2 bases, in that order; junction bases with no gene match: 4. Germline CDR1 is SGHTA and CDR2 is FQGNSA. CDR3 length: 14 amino acids. The clonotype was recovered from a woman aged 45 to 65 with alopecia areata. Some clones in this sample may be carry-over from other donors' samples. J is TRBJ2-3 and V is TRBV7-2; 7 bases align to TRBD2. The material sequenced was whole blood, taken in connection with sensitization to the hapten diphenylcyclopropenone (DPC). The DNA of the CDR3 is TGTGCCAGCAGCACTAGCGTTTCCACAGATACGCAGTATTTT. As protein: CASSTSVSTDTQYF.